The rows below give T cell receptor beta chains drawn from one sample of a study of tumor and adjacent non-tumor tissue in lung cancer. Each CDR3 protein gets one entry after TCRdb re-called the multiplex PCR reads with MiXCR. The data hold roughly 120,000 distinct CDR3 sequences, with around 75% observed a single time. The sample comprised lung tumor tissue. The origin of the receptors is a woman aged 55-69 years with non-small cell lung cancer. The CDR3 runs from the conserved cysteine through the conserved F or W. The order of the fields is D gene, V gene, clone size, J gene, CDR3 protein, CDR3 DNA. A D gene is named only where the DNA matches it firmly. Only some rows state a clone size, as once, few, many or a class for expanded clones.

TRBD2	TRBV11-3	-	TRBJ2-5	CVSSLRPGPGRDTQYF	TGTGTCAGCAGCTTAAGGCCGGGTCCAGGGAGGGACACCCAGTACTTC
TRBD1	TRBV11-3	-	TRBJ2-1	CASSSRQGYNEHFF	TGTGCGAGCAGCTCCCGACAGGGTTACAATGAGCACTTCTTC
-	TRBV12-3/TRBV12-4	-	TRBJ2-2	CASSLGTTNTGELYF	TGTGCCAGCAGTTTAGGGACAACCAATACCGGGGAGCTGTATTTT
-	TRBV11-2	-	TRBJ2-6	CASSLVRLGIGANVLTF	TGTGCCAGCAGCTTAGTCCGCCTAGGCATTGGGGCCAATGTCCTGACTTTC
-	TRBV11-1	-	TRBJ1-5	CTSSLVDGGPHHF	TGTACCAGCAGCTTAGTCGACGGGGGCCCCCATCATTTT
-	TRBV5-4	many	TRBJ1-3	CASSFLHSSGNTIYF	TGTGCCAGCAGCTTCCTGCATAGCTCTGGAAACACCATATATTTT
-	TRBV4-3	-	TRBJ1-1	CASCQDKGITEAFF	TGCGCCAGCTGCCAAGACAAGGGGATCACTGAAGCTTTCTTC
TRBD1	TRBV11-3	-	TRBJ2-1	CASSMAWRGGFLGYNEQFF	TGTGCCAGCAGCATGGCCTGGAGAGGGGGCTTCCTCGGCTACAATGAGCAGTTCTTC
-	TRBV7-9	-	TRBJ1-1	CASSFGPLQTFF	TGTGCCAGCAGCTTTGGCCCCTTACAAACTTTCTTT
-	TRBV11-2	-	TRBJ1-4	CASSLDMGVLFF	TGTGCCAGCAGCTTAGATATGGGCGTACTGTTTTTT
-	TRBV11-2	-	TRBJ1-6	CASSLLNSPLRF	TGTGCCAGTAGCTTACTGAATTCACCCCTCCGCTTT
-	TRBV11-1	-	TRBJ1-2	CAISFGSGSNYGFTF	-
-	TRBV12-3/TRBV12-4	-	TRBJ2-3	CASMMGGTDMQYF	TGTGCCAGCATGATGGGGGGCACAGATATGCAGTATTTT
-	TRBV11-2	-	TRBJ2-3	CASSATGTATVTQYF	TGTGCCAGCAGCGCTACCGGGACGGCCACTGTTACGCAGTATTTT
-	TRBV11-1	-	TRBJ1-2	CASSTHGPLYGYTF	TGTGCCAGCAGCACACATGGCCCTCTCTATGGCTACACCTTC
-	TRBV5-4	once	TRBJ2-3	CASSLKSLDTQYF	TGTGCCAGCAGCTTGAAGTCCTTAGATACGCAGTATTTT
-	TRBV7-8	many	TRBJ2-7	CASSSTTASMEQYF	TGTGCCAGCAGCTCCACGACAGCTTCCATGGAGCAGTACTTC
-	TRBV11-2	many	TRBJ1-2	CASSVTGPYNYGYTF	TGTGCCAGCAGCGTTACAGGCCCTTATAACTATGGCTACACCTTC
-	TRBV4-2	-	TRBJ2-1	CASSQVTNGIGKQFF	TGTGCCAGCAGCCAAGTGACTAACGGGATCGGTAAGCAGTTCTTC
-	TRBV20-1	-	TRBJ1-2	CNAEGQRGYGYTF	TGCAATGCTGAGGGTCAGAGAGGGTATGGCTACACATTC
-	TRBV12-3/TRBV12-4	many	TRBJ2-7	CASSLLQGREQYF	TGTGCCAGCAGTCTTCTCCAGGGGCGGGAGCAGTACTTC
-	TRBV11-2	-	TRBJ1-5	CASLGSSWQPQHF	TGTGCCAGCTTAGGGAGCTCATGGCAGCCCCAGCATTTT
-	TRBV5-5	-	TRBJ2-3	CANSLGPQWDTQYF	TGTGCCAATAGCTTGGGACCACAGTGGGATACGCAGTATTTT
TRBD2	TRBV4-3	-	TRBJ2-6	CASSQAATSVRSGAKVLTF	TGTGCCAGCAGCCAAGCCGCGACTAGCGTGAGGAGTGGGGCCAAGGTCCTGACCTTC
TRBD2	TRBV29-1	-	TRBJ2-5	CSIDGTSGSQETQYF	TGCAGCATTGACGGGACTAGCGGGTCCCAAGAGACCCAGTACTTC
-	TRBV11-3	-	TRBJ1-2	CVSSPTFKTGNTF	TGTGTCAGCAGCCCGACCTTTAAAACCGGGAACACCTTC
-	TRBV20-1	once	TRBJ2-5	CSARVAETQYF	TGCAGTGCTAGAGTAGCAGAGACCCAGTATTTC
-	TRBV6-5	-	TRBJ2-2	CASNHRILNTGELFF	TGTGCCAGCAACCACAGAATACTAAACACCGGGGAGCTGTTTTTT
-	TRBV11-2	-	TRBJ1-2	CASIILWGTTGINYGYTF	TGTGCCAGCATTATTCTATGGGGCACCACAGGAATTAACTATGGCTACACCTTC
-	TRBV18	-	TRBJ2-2	CASSPGSANTGELFF	TGTGCCAGCTCACCAGGCAGCGCGAACACCGGGGAGCTGTTTTTT
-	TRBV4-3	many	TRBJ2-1	CASSDRRGGSSYNEQFF	TGCGCCAGCAGCGACCGGCGGGGCGGCAGCTCCTACAATGAGCAGTTCTTC